This passage covers 9 T cell receptor beta chains from one sample sequenced in a study of glioma-infiltrating T cells. TCR alpha and beta CDR3 regions were amplified from RNA using iRepertoire nested multiplex PCR. Using its own MiXCR run on the multiplex PCR reads, TCRdb lists one record per CDR3 protein. The sample consists of approximately 120,000 distinct CDR3 sequences, more than 20% of them appearing once. Input material: glioma tissue, nonneoplastic brain tissue, or PBMCs (not recorded which). All receptors derive from a human donor with low-grade glioma or glioblastoma, undergoing nonglioma brain surgery, or in good health (not recorded which).

This clonotype has ten or more counts. The V gene is TRBV18, the J gene TRBJ1-2; no clear D. CDR3 size: 15 residues. V was pared by 5 bases and J by 8 bases, with 21 bases between. Germline-derived CDR1 and CDR2 are KGHSH and LQKENI. CDR3 loop: CASSDNYPPTWGYTF. The CDR3 DNA follows: TGTGCCAGCTCAGACAACTATCCTCCTACTTGGGGCTACACCTTC. Looking up the rest from reference TRBV18 and TRBJ1-2 gives the full variable domain: NAGVMQNPRHLVRRRGQEARLRCSPMKGHSHVYWYRQLPEEGLKFMVYLQKENIIDESGMPKERFSAEFPKEGPSILRIQQVVRGDSAAYFCASSDNYPPTWGYTFGSGTRLTVV.

This clonotype was seen ten or more times. The DNA for the CDR3 is TGTGCCAGCAGCTTAGAAACAGATAACTATGGCTACACCTTC. Translation: CASSLETDNYGYTF. The chain has TRBV7-9 and TRBJ1-2; D call uncertain. Trimming took 1 base from V and 1 from J, leaving 7 bases between them. The CDR3 totals 14 residues. Germline V gene data show CDR1 as SEHNR and CDR2 as FQNEAQ (reference sequence).

The J gene is TRBJ2-1, the V gene TRBV6-1; no clear D gene. CDR3 length: 15 residues. Trimming cost V 7 bases and J 5 bases, with 18 bases left between them. Germline lookup yields CDR1 MNHNS and CDR2 SASEGT. The DNA for the CDR3 is TGTGCCAGCAAACCCCCGATAACCACGAACAATGAGCAGTTCTTC. Translating gives CASKPPITTNNEQFF.

There are a few counts of this clonotype. The chain carries TRBV25-1 and TRBJ1-6; TRBD1 matches 9 bases. CDR1 and CDR2 from the germline V gene are MGHDK and SYGVNS. The CDR3 is 14 residues long. The V segment lost 7 bases and the J segment 9 bases; nucleotides outside the gene matches: 7. Here the CDR3 reads CASTRTGEGSPLHF. The CDR3 nucleotides are TGTGCCAGCACTCGGACAGGGGAAGGTTCACCCCTCCACTTT.

This clonotype was counted a single time. The CDR3 ends on some other residue instead of the conserved phenylalanine or tryptophan, so this is likely a read error. The genes are TRBV15 and TRBJ1-2, with a tentative D call TRBD1 (5 bases). The CDR3 runs 16 residues. CDR1 LNHNV and CDR2 YYDKDF come from the germline V gene (reference sequence). V lost 0 bases and J 7 bases, leaving 18 bases between the germline ends. In DNA form, the CDR3 reads TGTGCCACCAGCAGAGATAAAGGAAGGGGTCAAGGTGGCTACACCTTA. The encoded protein is CATSRDKGRGQGGYTL.

Turning to this clonotype: This could be a read error, since a much larger clone is one nucleotide away. The chain combines TRBV7-9 with TRBJ2-2; D perhaps matches TRBD2 (7 bases). This CDR3 is built from 17 residues. Germline V gene sequence: CDR1 SEHNR, CDR2 FQNEAQ (reference sequence). CDR3 sequence: CASSSRRGAGNTEELFF. CDR3 coding DNA: TGTGCCAGCAGCTCACGACGGGGGGCGGGAAACACCGAGGAGCTGTTTTTT.

V usage is TRBV11-1 and J usage is TRBJ2-7, with D tentatively TRBD1 or TRBD2 (5 bases each). The CDR3 runs 14 residues. Trimming shortened V by 6 bases and J by 1 base, and 13 bases separated the two germline ends. The germline CDR1 and CDR2 sequences are SGHAT and FQDESV (reference sequence). The CDR3 reads CASSYRDGSYEQYF. CDR3 coding DNA: TGTGCCAGCAGTTACCGGGACGGTTCCTACGAGCAGTACTTC.

The count of this clonotype is one. The chain is built from TRBV6-5 and TRBJ1-1; D gene uncertain. Deletions cut 2 bases from V and 1 base from J, with 8 bases between. Looked up from germline, CDR1 is MNHEY and CDR2 is SVGAGI. The CDR3 length is 14 residues. The CDR3 is CASSYPGENTEAFF. In DNA, the CDR3 is TGTGCCAGCAGTTACCCAGGAGAGAACACTGAAGCTTTCTTT.

In this sample, this clonotype turned up a few times. This chain uses TRBV9 with TRBJ2-1, with a weak D call TRBD2 (6 bases). Germline V gene sequence: CDR1 SGDLS, CDR2 YYNGEE. This CDR3 has 15 residues. The V gene lost 3 bases and the J gene lost 8 bases, with 18 bases spanning the gap. The CDR3 here is CASSALTSPSHEQFF. The CDR3 DNA sequence: TGTGCCAGCAGCGCTCTGACTAGTCCATCACATGAGCAGTTCTTC.